The TCR beta chain under discussion was sequenced for a study of control samples from healthy donors and cancer patients. Data came from immunoSEQ multiplex PCR; TCRdb stores just in-frame clones and leaves some out. The sample has some 190,000 clones; about nine tenths are singletons. Germline CDR1 reads MGHDK; CDR2 reads SYGVNS. V lost 2 bases and J 4 bases, leaving 11 bases between the germline ends. The CDR3 extends over 15 amino acids. The sequence was collected from a man aged 25 to 45 in good health. Sequencing input: blood. This chain uses TRBV25-1 with TRBJ1-4; D unresolved. CDR3 protein: CASSEAGSHNEKLFF. CDR3 coding DNA: TGTGCCAGCAGTGAAGCAGGTTCGCATAATGAAAAACTGTTTTTT.